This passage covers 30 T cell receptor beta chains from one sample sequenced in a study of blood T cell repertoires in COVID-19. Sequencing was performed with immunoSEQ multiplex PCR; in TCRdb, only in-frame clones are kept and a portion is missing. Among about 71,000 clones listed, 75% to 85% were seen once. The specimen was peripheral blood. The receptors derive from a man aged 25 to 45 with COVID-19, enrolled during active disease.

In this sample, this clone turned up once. The CDR3 DNA follows: TGTGCCAGCAGGGCACAGGGTGAAGCTTTCTTT. Translated: CASRAQGEAFF. The gene calls are TRBV28 and TRBJ1-1, with D possibly being TRBD1 (6 bases). The germline V gene encodes CDR1 MDHEN and CDR2 SYDVKM. The CDR3 loop spans 11 amino acids. Between the trimmed V and J ends, which lost 6 bases and 7 bases, there was a span of 9 bases.

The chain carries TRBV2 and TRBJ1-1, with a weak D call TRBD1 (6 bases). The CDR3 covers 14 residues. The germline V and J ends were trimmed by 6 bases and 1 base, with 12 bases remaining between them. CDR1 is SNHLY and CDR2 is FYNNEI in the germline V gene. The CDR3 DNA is TGTGCCAGCAGATTGGGACAAACGAACACTGAAGCTTTCTTT. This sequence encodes CASRLGQTNTEAFF.

CDR3 amino acids: CASSWGIAGVDTGELFF. The DNA for the CDR3 is TGTGCCAGCAGCTGGGGAATAGCGGGAGTCGACACCGGGGAGCTGTTTTTT. The chain joins TRBV5-4 to TRBJ2-2, with 9 bases fitting TRBD2. Germline lookup yields CDR1 SGHNT and CDR2 YYREEE (reference sequence). The junction had 9 bases not matched to a gene; V was cut back by 3 bases and J by 3 bases. This CDR3 spans 17 amino acids.

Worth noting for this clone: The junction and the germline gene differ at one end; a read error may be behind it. The CDR3 reads CASTLLAQGGSPLHF. The CDR3 DNA reads as TGTGCCAGCACCTTACTGGCGCAGGGTGGTTCACCCCTCCACTTT. The chain carries TRBV11-2 and TRBJ1-6; possibly TRBD1 for D (5 bases). The CDR3 has 15 amino acids. The germline V gene has CDR1 SGHAT and CDR2 FQNNGV.

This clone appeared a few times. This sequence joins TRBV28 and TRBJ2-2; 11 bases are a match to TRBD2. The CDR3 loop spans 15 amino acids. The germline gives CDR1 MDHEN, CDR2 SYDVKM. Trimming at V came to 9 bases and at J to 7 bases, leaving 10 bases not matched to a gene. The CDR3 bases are TGTGCCAGTCAGGTGGAACTAGCGGGAGTCGGGGAGCTGTTTTTT. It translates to CASQVELAGVGELFF.

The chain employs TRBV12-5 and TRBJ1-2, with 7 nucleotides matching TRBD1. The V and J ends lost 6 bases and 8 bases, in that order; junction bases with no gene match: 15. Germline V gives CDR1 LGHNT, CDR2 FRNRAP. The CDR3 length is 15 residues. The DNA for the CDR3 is TGTGCTAGTGGCCGGGGACAGCCTCAAGGCCGCGGCTACACCTTC. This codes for CASGRGQPQGRGYTF.

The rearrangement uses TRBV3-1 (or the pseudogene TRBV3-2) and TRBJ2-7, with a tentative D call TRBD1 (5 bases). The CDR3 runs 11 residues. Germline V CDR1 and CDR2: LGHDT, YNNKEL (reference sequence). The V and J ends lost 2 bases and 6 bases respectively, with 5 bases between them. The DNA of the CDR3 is TGTGCCAGCAGCCAACAGGGCGAGCAGTACTTC. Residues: CASSQQGEQYF.

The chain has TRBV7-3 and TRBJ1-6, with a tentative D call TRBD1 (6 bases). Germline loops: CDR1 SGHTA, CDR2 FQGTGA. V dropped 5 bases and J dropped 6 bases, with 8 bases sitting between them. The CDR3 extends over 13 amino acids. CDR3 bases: TGTGCCAGCAGCGAGGACAGTAATTCACCCCTCCACTTT. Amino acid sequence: CASSEDSNSPLHF. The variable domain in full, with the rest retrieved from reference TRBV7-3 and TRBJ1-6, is GAGVSQTPSNKVTEKGKYVELRCDPISGHTALYWYRQSLGQGPEFLIYFQGTGAADDSGLPNDRFFAVRPEGSVSTLKIQRTERGDSAVYLCASSEDSNSPLHFGNGTRLTVT.

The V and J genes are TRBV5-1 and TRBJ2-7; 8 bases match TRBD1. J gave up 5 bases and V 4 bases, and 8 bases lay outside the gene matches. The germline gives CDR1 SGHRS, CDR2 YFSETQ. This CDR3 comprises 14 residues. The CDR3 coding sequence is TGCGCCAGCAGCCACGGACAGGGCGTCGACGAGCAGTACTTC. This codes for CASSHGQGVDEQYF.

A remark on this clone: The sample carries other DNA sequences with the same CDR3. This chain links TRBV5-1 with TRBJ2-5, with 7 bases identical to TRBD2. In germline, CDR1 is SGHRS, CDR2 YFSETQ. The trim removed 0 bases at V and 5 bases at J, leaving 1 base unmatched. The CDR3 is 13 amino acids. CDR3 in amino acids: CASSLAGGETQYF. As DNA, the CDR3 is TGCGCCAGCAGCTTGGCCGGGGGGGAGACCCAGTACTTC.

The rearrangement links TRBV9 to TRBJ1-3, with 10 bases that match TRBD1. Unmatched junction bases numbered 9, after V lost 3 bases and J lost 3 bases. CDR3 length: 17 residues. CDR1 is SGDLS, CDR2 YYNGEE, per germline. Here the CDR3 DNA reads TGTGCCAGCAGCGCTGGGTCTGGACAGGGGGATGGAAACACCATATATTTT. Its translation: CASSAGSGQGDGNTIYF. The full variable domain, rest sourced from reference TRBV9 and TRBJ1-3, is DSGVTQTPKHLITATGQRVTLRCSPRSGDLSVYWYQQSLDQGLQFLIQYYNGEERAKGNILERFSAQQFPDLHSELNLSSLELGDSALYFCASSAGSGQGDGNTIYFGEGSWLTVV.

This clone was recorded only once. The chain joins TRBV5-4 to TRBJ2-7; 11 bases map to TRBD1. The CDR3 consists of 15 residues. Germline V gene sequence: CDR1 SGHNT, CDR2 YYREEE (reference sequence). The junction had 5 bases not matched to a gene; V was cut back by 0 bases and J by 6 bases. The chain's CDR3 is CASSLEGTGGREQYF. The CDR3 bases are TGTGCCAGCAGCTTGGAGGGGACAGGGGGGCGCGAGCAGTACTTC.

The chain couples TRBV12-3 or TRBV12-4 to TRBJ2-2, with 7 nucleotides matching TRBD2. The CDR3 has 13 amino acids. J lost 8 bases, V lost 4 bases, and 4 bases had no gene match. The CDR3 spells CASSSGGRGELFF. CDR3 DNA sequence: TGTGCCAGCAGTTCGGGAGGACGGGGGGAGCTGTTTTTT.

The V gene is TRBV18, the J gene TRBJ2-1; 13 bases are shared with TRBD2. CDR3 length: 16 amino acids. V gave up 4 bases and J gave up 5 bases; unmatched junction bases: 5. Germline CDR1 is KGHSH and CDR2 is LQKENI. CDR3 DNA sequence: TGTGCCAGCTCACGGGGACTAGCGGGATGGGACAATGAGCAGTTCTTC. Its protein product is CASSRGLAGWDNEQFF.

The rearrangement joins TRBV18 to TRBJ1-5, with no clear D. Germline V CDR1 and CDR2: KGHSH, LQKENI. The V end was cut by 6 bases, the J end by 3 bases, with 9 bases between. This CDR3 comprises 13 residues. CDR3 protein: CASSLEDNQPQHF. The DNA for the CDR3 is TGTGCCAGCTCCCTTGAGGACAATCAGCCCCAGCATTTT.

CDR3 residues: CASSVEGGRDTGELFF. CDR3 coding DNA: TGTGCCAGCAGCGTAGAGGGAGGGCGGGACACCGGGGAGCTGTTTTTT. The V call is TRBV9, the J call TRBJ2-2, with 7 nucleotides matching TRBD2. CDR1 and CDR2 (germline): SGDLS, YYNGEE. The CDR3 loop spans 16 amino acids. Unmatched junction bases numbered 5, after V lost 0 bases and J lost 3 bases.

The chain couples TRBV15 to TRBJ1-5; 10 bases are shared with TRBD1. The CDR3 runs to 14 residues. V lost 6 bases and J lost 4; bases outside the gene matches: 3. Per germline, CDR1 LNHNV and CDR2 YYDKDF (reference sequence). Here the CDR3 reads CATRWGQGNQPQHF. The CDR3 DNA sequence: TGTGCCACCAGATGGGGACAGGGGAATCAGCCCCAGCATTTT.

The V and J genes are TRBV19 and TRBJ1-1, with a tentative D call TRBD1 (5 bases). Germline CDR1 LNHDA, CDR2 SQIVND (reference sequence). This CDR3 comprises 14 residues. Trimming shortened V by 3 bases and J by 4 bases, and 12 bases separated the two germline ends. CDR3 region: CASSIGGRGTEAFF. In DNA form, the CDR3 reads TGTGCCAGTAGTATCGGGGGAAGAGGCACTGAAGCTTTCTTT.

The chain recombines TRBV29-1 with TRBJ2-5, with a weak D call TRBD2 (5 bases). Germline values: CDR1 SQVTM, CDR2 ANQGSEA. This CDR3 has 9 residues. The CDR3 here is CPGAGTQYF. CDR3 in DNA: TGCCCCGGTGCGGGGACCCAGTACTTC.

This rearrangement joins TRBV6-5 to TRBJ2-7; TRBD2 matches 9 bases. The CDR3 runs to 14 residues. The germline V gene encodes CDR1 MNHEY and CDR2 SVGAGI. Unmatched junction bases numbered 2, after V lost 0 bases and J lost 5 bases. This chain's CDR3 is CASSYSREGHEQYF. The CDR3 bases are TGTGCCAGCAGTTACTCGCGGGAGGGCCACGAGCAGTACTTC.

Here the CDR3 reads CASSFGQGTQPQHF. CDR3 in DNA: TGTGCCAGCAGCTTTGGACAGGGGACTCAGCCCCAGCATTTT. The V call is TRBV11-2, the J call TRBJ1-5, with 9 bases that match TRBD1. The CDR3 contains 14 residues. CDR1 SGHAT and CDR2 FQNNGV come from the germline V gene. The junction had 3 bases not matched to a gene; V was cut back by 3 bases and J by 6 bases.

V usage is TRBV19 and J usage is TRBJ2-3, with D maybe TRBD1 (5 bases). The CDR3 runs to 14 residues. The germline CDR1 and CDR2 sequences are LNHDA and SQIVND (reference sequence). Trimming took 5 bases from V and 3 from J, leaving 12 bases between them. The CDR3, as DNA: TGTGCCAGTAGTGGGGCAGGGCGTACAGATACGCAGTATTTT. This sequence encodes CASSGAGRTDTQYF. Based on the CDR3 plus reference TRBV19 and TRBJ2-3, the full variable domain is DGGITQSPKYLFRKEGQNVTLSCEQNLNHDAMYWYRQDPGQGLRLIYYSQIVNDFQKGDIAEGYSVSREKKESFPLTVTSAQKNPTAFYLCASSGAGRTDTQYFGPGTRLTVL.

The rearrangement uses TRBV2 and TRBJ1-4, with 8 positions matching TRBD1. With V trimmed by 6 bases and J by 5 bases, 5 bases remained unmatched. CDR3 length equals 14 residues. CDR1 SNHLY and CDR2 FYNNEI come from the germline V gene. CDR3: CASRQGAQNEKLFF. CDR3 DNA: TGTGCCAGCAGGCAGGGGGCGCAGAATGAAAAACTGTTTTTT.

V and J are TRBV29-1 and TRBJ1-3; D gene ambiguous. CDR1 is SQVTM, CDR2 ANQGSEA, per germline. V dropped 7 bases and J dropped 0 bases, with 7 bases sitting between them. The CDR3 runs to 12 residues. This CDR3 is CSGKSSGNTIYF. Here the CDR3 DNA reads TGCAGCGGTAAGAGCTCTGGAAACACCATATATTTT. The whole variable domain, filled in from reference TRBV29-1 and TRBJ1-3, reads SAVISQKPSRDICQRGTSLTIQCQVDSQVTMMFWYRQQPGQSLTLIATANQGSEATYESGFVIDKFPISRPNLTFSTLTVSNMSPEDSSIYLCSGKSSGNTIYFGEGSWLTVV.

As DNA, the CDR3 is TGTGCCATCAGTGAGTCTTTTCCGGGGGGAACCAGACTGAAAGAGACCCAGTACTTC. Protein: CAISESFPGGTRLKETQYF. V is TRBV10-3 and J is TRBJ2-5, with 7 bases lining up with TRBD2. This CDR3 is built from 19 residues. The germline V gene encodes CDR1 ENHRY and CDR2 SYGVKD. The junction had 16 bases not matched to a gene; V was cut back by 0 bases and J by 3 bases.

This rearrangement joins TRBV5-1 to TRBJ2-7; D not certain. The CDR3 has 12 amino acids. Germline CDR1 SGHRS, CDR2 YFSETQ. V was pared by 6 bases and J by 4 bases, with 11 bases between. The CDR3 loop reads CASNSFSYEQYF. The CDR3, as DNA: TGCGCCAGCAACTCTTTCTCTTACGAGCAGTACTTC.

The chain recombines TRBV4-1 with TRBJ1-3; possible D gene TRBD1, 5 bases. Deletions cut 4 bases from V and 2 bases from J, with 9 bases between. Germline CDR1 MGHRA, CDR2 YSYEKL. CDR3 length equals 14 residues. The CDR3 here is CASSPGGAGNTIYF. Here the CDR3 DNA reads TGCGCCAGCAGCCCGGGGGGGGCTGGAAACACCATATATTTT.

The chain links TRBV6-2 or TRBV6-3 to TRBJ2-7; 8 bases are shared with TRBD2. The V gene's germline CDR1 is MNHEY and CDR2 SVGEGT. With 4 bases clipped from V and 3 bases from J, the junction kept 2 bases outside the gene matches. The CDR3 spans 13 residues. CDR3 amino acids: CASSWGLDYEQYF. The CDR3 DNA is TGTGCCAGCAGTTGGGGACTAGACTACGAGCAGTACTTC.

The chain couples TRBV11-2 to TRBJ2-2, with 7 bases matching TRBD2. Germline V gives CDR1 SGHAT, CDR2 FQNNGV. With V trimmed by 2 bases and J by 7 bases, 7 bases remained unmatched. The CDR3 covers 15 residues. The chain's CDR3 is CASSLRLATGGELFF. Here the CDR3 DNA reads TGTGCCAGCAGCTTACGACTAGCAACTGGCGGGGAGCTGTTTTTT.

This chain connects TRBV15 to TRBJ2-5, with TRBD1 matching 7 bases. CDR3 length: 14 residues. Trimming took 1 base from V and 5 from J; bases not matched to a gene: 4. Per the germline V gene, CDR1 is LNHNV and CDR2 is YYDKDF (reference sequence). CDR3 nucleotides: TGTGCCACCAGCAGAGGGGACAGTGGGGAGACCCAGTACTTC. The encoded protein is CATSRGDSGETQYF.